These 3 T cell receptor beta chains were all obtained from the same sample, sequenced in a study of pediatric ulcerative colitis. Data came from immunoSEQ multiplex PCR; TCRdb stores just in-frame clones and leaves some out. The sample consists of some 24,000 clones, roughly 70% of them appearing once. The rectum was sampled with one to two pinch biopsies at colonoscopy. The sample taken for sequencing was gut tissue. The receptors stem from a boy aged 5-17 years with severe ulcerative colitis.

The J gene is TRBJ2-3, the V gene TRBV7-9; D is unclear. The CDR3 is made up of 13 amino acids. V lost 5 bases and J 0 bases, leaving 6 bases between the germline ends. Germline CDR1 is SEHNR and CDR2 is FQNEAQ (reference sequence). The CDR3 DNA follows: TGTGCCAGCAGCCAACAAAGCACAGATACGCAGTATTTT. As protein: CASSQQSTDTQYF.

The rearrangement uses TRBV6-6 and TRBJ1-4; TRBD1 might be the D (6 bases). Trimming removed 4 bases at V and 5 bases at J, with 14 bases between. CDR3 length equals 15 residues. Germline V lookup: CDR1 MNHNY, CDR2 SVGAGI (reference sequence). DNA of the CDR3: TGTGCCAGCAGTTTTGAGGACAGCGGGAATGAAAAACTGTTTTTT. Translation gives CASSFEDSGNEKLFF.

The CDR3 coding sequence is TGTGCCAGCACCGGCCTCCCCACTAGCGGGAACACCGGGGAGCTGTTTTTT. Translation: CASTGLPTSGNTGELFF. The rearrangement links TRBV7-6 to TRBJ2-2; TRBD2 agrees at 8 bases. CDR3 length: 17 residues. With V trimmed by 7 bases and J by 1 base, 11 bases remained unmatched. The germline V gene encodes CDR1 SGHVS and CDR2 FNYEAQ.